The 5 T cell receptor beta chains presented below share a single source sample, sequenced in a study of CD8 T cells in Susac syndrome. Reverse transcription used about 0.45 to 1 ug RNA and random hexamers. One entry per CDR3 protein, called by TCRdb with MiXCR from the immunoSEQ multiplex PCR reads. The sample contains hundreds of thousands of distinct CDR3 sequences, 90% to 95% of which appear only once. The sample comprised CD8+ T cells from PBMCs. These TCRs come from a human donor with multiple sclerosis.

The rearrangement uses TRBV6-1 and TRBJ2-1, with TRBD2 matching over 7 bases. CDR3 length: 14 amino acids. Germline V gives CDR1 MNHNS, CDR2 SASEGT. J lost 8 bases, V lost 2 bases, and 6 bases had no gene match. In nucleotides, the CDR3 is TGTGCCAGCAGTGAAAGCGGGATAGTTTATGAGCAGTTCTTC. It codes for CASSESGIVYEQFF.

The rearrangement links TRBV24-1 to TRBJ1-5, with unresolved D. Trimming cost V 0 bases and J 3 bases, with 5 bases left between them. Germline V gene lookup returns CDR1 KGHDR and CDR2 SFDVKD. The CDR3 runs to 14 residues. In nucleotides, the CDR3 is TGTGCCACCAGTGATTTGAGGTCCAATCAGCCCCAGCATTTT. The encoded protein is CATSDLRSNQPQHF.

This clonotype was counted a single time. The J gene is TRBJ2-2, the V gene TRBV6-5; no reliable D call. The CDR3 loop spans 17 amino acids. Trimming took off 2 bases at V and 5 bases at J, with 18 bases between the two ends. The V gene's germline CDR1 is MNHEY and CDR2 SVGAGI. This chain's CDR3 is CASSYVVSVGRTGELFF. The CDR3 bases are TGTGCCAGCAGTTACGTCGTCTCCGTTGGCCGAACCGGGGAGCTGTTTTTT.

V is TRBV6-1 and J is TRBJ2-1, with D possibly TRBD2 on 6 matching bases. Germline V gene data show CDR1 as MNHNS and CDR2 as SASEGT. Trimming shortened V by 1 base and J by 2 bases, and 12 bases separated the two germline ends. This CDR3 contains 16 residues. CDR3 in amino acids: CASSEVGSGPYNEQFF. The CDR3 DNA follows: TGTGCCAGCAGTGAAGTGGGTAGCGGCCCCTACAATGAGCAGTTCTTC.

The V and J genes are TRBV5-1 and TRBJ1-2; D gene unclear. The CDR3 is 14 amino acids. Germline CDR1 and CDR2: SGHRS and YFSETQ. The V gene lost 4 bases and the J gene lost 4 bases, with 14 bases spanning the gap. The CDR3 loop reads CASSIDPVGYGYTF. CDR3 DNA sequence: TGCGCCAGCAGCATCGACCCGGTGGGCTATGGCTACACCTTC.